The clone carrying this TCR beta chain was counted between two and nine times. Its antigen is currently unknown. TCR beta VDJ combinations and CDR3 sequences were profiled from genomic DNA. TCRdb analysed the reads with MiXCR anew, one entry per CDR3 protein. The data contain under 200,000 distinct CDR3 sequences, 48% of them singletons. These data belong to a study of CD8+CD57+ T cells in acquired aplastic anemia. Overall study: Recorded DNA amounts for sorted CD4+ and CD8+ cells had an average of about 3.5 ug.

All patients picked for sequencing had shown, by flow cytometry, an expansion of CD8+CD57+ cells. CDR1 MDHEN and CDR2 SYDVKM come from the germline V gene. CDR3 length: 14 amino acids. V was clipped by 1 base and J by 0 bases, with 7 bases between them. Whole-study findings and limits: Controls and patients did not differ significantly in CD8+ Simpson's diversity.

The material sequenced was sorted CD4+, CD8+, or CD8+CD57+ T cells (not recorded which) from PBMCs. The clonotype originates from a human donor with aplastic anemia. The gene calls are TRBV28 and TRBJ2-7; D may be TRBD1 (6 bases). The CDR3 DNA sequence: TGTGCCAGCAGTTTATTGGGGGCCTCCTACGAGCAGTACTTC. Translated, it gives CASSLLGASYEQYF.